These 22 T cell receptor beta chains were sequenced from one sample in a study of T cells in Graves' hyperthyroidism and ophthalmopathy. RNA transcripts provided the source from which TCR beta CDR3 regions were amplified. With the HTBI primer set, the TCR CDR3 went through a first round of RT-PCR. Via MiXCR, TCRdb re-called the multiplex PCR reads, giving one row per CDR3 protein. The table shows 450,000 to 700,000 distinct CDR3 sequences, with about 43% occurring only once. Input material: peripheral blood or thyroid tissue (not recorded which). The receptors derive from a woman between 18 and 29 years old with Graves' hyperthyroidism.

This clonotype was seen at least ten times. A read error may account for a junction end that differs from germline. For the CDR3, the DNA is TGTGCCAGCAGCCAAGACAGGGGCAATCAGCCCCAGCATTTT. Translating it yields CASSQDRGNQPQHF. The chain uses TRBV4-1 and TRBJ1-5; 7 bases line up with TRBD1. This CDR3 contains 14 residues. In germline, CDR1 is MGHRA, CDR2 YSYEKL.

The rearrangement links TRBV18 to TRBJ1-1; D possibly corresponds to TRBD1 (5 bases). CDR1 is KGHSH, CDR2 LQKENI, per germline. The ends were cut back, 1 base at V and 1 base at J, with 10 bases in the middle. This CDR3 spans 15 amino acids. As DNA, the CDR3 is TGTGCCAGCTCACCACTACAACAGGCGAACACTGAAGCTTTCTTT. Translating gives CASSPLQQANTEAFF.

This clonotype was recorded at least ten times. The rearrangement joins TRBV29-1 to TRBJ2-5; 8 bases align to TRBD2. This CDR3 has 16 residues. V was clipped by 3 bases and J by 0 bases; unmatched bases: 9. Germline assignment: CDR1 SQVTM and CDR2 ANQGSEA. The CDR3 nucleotides read TGCAGCGTTGAGGGTTGGGCTAGCGGGTACCAAGAGACCCAGTACTTC. Its protein product is CSVEGWASGYQETQYF.

The V and J genes are TRBV29-1 and TRBJ2-1; D possibly matches TRBD1 or TRBD2 (5 bases each). Looked up from germline, CDR1 is SQVTM and CDR2 is ANQGSEA. V was pared by 8 bases and J by 9 bases, with 11 bases between. The CDR3 spans 10 residues. The CDR3 is CSTLGTEQFF. CDR3 nucleotide sequence: TGCAGCACTCTTGGGACTGAGCAGTTCTTC.

Notes on this clonotype: A read error is possible here, since a much larger clone lies one base away. J is TRBJ1-4 and V is TRBV7-2; weak D call: TRBD1 (6 bases). The CDR3 spans 15 residues. From germline, CDR1 is SGHTA and CDR2 FQGNSA. V lost 8 bases to trimming and J lost 6 bases, with 19 bases between them. The CDR3 loop is CASQPRGAYYEKLFF. CDR3 sequence (DNA): TGTGCCAGCCAACCCAGGGGCGCGTATTATGAAAAACTGTTTTTT.

V is TRBV5-8 and J is TRBJ2-1, with TRBD2 identical over 9 bases. Germline V gene data show CDR1 as SGHTS and CDR2 as YDEGEE. The CDR3 runs 16 residues. V trimming: 2 bases; J trimming: 7 bases; junction bases outside the gene matches: 10. The CDR3 is CASSFAAGGLWNEQFF. CDR3 coding DNA: TGTGCCAGCAGCTTCGCCGCGGGAGGGCTTTGGAATGAGCAGTTCTTC. Using reference TRBV5-8 and TRBJ2-1 for the parts outside the CDR3, the full variable domain is EAGVTQSPTHLIKTRGQQATLRCSPISGHTSVYWYQQALGLGLQFLLWYDEGEERNRGNFPPRFSGRQFPNYSSELNVNALELEDSALYLCASSFAAGGLWNEQFFGPGTRLTVL.

This clonotype showed up many times. V usage is TRBV20-1 and J usage is TRBJ2-1, with 9 bases matching TRBD2. Germline values: CDR1 DFQATT, CDR2 SNEGSKA (reference sequence). This CDR3 contains 16 residues. V dropped 0 bases and J dropped 8; count of bases not matched to a gene: 11. The CDR3, as DNA: TGCAGTGCTAGAGATTATGGGCTAGCGGGAAAGTATGAGCAGTTCTTC. Translation: CSARDYGLAGKYEQFF.

This clonotype has more than one count but fewer than ten. The J gene is TRBJ1-6, the V gene TRBV18, with D perhaps matching TRBD1 (5 bases). The ends were cut back, 5 bases at V and 5 bases at J, with 16 bases in the middle. The CDR3 covers 16 residues. Germline V gene data show CDR1 as KGHSH and CDR2 as LQKENI. The CDR3 DNA follows: TGTGCCAGCTCATCATCTCGGGGACGGAATAATTCACCCCTCCACTTT. Protein: CASSSSRGRNNSPLHF. Drawing the rest from reference TRBV18 and TRBJ1-6, the complete variable domain is NAGVMQNPRHLVRRRGQEARLRCSPMKGHSHVYWYRQLPEEGLKFMVYLQKENIIDESGMPKERFSAEFPKEGPSILRIQQVVRGDSAAYFCASSSSRGRNNSPLHFGNGTRLTVT.

The V call is TRBV15, the J call TRBJ2-5; no clear D. The V and J ends lost 8 bases and 9 bases respectively, with 19 bases between them. Germline-derived CDR1 and CDR2 are LNHNV and YYDKDF (reference sequence). The CDR3 sequence is 13 residues long. CDR3 coding DNA: TGTGCCACCGGCATGGCAAGCAATCAGCCCCAGTACTTC. Its translation: CATGMASNQPQYF.

This clonotype was counted ten times or more. The chain uses TRBV24-1 and TRBJ1-2; D is unclear. The CDR3 covers 17 residues. With 4 bases removed from V and 3 bases from J, the gap between germline ends came to 20 bases. The germline V gene has CDR1 KGHDR and CDR2 SFDVKD. In DNA, the CDR3 is TGTGCCACCAGTGACCCCACGCCGGGCAGTCGAGACTATGGCTACACCTTC. Protein product: CATSDPTPGSRDYGYTF.

This clonotype was seen repeatedly, ten times or more. The rearrangement joins TRBV19 to TRBJ2-2; TRBD1 agrees at 11 bases. The CDR3 is 17 residues long. The germline V gene has CDR1 LNHDA and CDR2 SQIVND (reference sequence). The V gene end was trimmed by 4 bases and the J gene end by 3 bases; junction bases not matched to a gene: 7. CDR3 sequence (DNA): TGTGCCAGTAGTACACGGACAGGGGGCGATGACACCGGGGAGCTGTTTTTT. As protein: CASSTRTGGDDTGELFF.

This rearrangement joins TRBV15 to TRBJ2-1; a possible D gene is TRBD2 (6 bases). The CDR3 length is 17 residues. The germline V gene has CDR1 LNHNV and CDR2 YYDKDF (reference sequence). V lost 0 bases to trimming and J lost 0 bases, with 12 bases between them. CDR3 bases: TGTGCCACCAGCAGAGATCTAGCGCGTAGCTCCTACAATGAGCAGTTCTTC. It translates to CATSRDLARSSYNEQFF.

This rearrangement joins TRBV20-1 to TRBJ1-2, with 8 positions matching TRBD1. CDR1 and CDR2 (germline): DFQATT, SNEGSKA (reference sequence). The trim removed 5 bases at V and 6 bases at J, leaving 17 bases unmatched. CDR3 length equals 16 residues. Here the CDR3 DNA reads TGCAGTGCTGAAAGTACAGGGGGGCTGAGTTCCCATGGCTACACCTTC. This translates into CSAESTGGLSSHGYTF.

This clonotype was detected many times. The genes are TRBV27 and TRBJ1-5, with D unclear. The CDR3 runs 13 residues. Trimming took off 3 bases at V and 5 bases at J, with 8 bases between the two ends. The germline gives CDR1 MNHEY, CDR2 SMNVEV (reference sequence). The chain's CDR3 is CASSLSRHQPQHF. The CDR3 coding sequence is TGTGCCAGCAGTTTGTCGAGACATCAGCCCCAGCATTTT.

Comments on this clonotype: The junction differs from germline at one of its ends, possibly a read error. The chain employs TRBV7-2 and TRBJ2-7; weak D call: TRBD1 (6 bases). The CDR3 has 14 amino acids. Germline CDR1 and CDR2: SGHTA and FQGNSA. CDR3 amino acids: CASSQQGRACEQYF. CDR3 bases: TGCGCCAGCAGCCAACAGGGCAGGGCCTGCGAGCAGTACTTC. The complete variable domain, with remaining parts taken from reference TRBV7-2 and TRBJ2-7, reads GAGVSQSPSNKVTEKGKDVELRCDPISGHTALYWYRQSLGQGLEFLIYFQGNSAPDKSGLPSDRFSAERTGGSVSTLTIQRTQQEDSAVYLCASSQQGRACEQYFGPGTRLTVT.

This clonotype has at least ten counts. The chain is built from TRBV20-1 and TRBJ1-5; unclear D gene. V was shortened by 0 bases and J by 2 bases, with 20 bases between the two germline ends. The length of the CDR3 is 18 residues. The germline CDR1 and CDR2 sequences are DFQATT and SNEGSKA (reference sequence). CDR3 protein: CSARDTGLGGLGNQPQHF. The CDR3 nucleotides read TGCAGTGCTAGAGATACGGGGTTAGGAGGGCTTGGCAATCAGCCCCAGCATTTT.

This clonotype was detected many times. The V gene is TRBV7-8, the J gene TRBJ1-2; 8 nucleotides align to TRBD1. J was trimmed by 2 bases and V by 5 bases; bases with no gene match: 7. The CDR3 sequence is 15 residues long. CDR1 and CDR2 (germline): SGHVS, FQNEAQ. CDR3 loop: CASSTRTGRNYGYTF. The CDR3 DNA follows: TGTGCCAGCAGCACGCGGACAGGGAGGAACTATGGCTACACCTTC.

This clonotype showed up many times. The chain combines TRBV12-3 or TRBV12-4 with TRBJ1-1, with 8 bases identical to TRBD1. This CDR3 contains 19 residues. J lost 0 bases, V lost 3 bases, and 15 bases had no gene match. The CDR3 DNA sequence: TGTGCCAGCAGTTTTACCTCGGCGGTGGACAGGGACCTGAACACTGAAGCTTTCTTT. Protein product: CASSFTSAVDRDLNTEAFF.

The chain has TRBV2 and TRBJ2-7, with TRBD2 matching over 8 bases. CDR1 and CDR2 (germline): SNHLY, FYNNEI. This CDR3 contains 13 residues. The ends lost 4 bases at V and 7 bases at J; junction bases unmatched: 6. The CDR3 sequence: CASSGLAGREQYF. The DNA for the CDR3 is TGTGCCAGCAGTGGTCTAGCGGGTAGAGAGCAGTACTTC.

On this clonotype itself: The junction shows a germline mismatch at one end, possibly a read error. The V gene is TRBV10-1, the J gene TRBJ1-1; 9 bases line up with TRBD1. Germline loops: CDR1 WNHNN, CDR2 SYGVQD (reference sequence). This CDR3 is 14 amino acids long. CDR3 sequence reads: CANSDRGINTEAFF. In DNA, the CDR3 is TGTGCCAACTCGGACAGGGGCATTAACACTGAAGCTTTCTTT.

The J gene is TRBJ1-5, the V gene TRBV7-9; D might be TRBD1 (6 bases). The CDR3 loop spans 15 amino acids. CDR1 is SEHNR and CDR2 is FQNEAQ in the germline V gene (reference sequence). The V gene lost 3 bases and the J gene lost 4 bases, with 13 bases spanning the gap. In DNA, the CDR3 is TGTGCCAGCAGCTTGGCCGGCAGGGGAAATCAGCCCCAGCATTTT. As protein: CASSLAGRGNQPQHF.

In the case of this clonotype: A junction boundary mismatches the germline segment, possibly from a read error. The chain is built from TRBV6-5 and TRBJ2-5; 13 bases are shared with TRBD2. Per germline, CDR1 MNHEY and CDR2 SVGAGI. This CDR3 region has 19 residues. CDR3 residues: CAISERTSGSRSNQETQYF. CDR3 sequence (DNA): TGTGCCATCAGTGAGAGGACTAGCGGGAGCAGAAGCAACCAAGAGACCCAGTACTTC.